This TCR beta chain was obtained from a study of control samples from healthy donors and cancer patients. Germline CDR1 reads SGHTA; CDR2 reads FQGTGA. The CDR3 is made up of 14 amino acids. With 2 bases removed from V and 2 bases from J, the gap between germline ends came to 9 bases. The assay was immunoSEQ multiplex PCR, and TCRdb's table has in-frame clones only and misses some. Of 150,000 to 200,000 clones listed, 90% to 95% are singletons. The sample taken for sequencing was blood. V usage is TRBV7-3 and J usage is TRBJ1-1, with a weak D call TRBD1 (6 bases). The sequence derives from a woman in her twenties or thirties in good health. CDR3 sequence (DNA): TGTGCCAGCAGCTTAGGAGGGGGAAACACTGAAGCTTTCTTT. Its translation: CASSLGGGNTEAFF.